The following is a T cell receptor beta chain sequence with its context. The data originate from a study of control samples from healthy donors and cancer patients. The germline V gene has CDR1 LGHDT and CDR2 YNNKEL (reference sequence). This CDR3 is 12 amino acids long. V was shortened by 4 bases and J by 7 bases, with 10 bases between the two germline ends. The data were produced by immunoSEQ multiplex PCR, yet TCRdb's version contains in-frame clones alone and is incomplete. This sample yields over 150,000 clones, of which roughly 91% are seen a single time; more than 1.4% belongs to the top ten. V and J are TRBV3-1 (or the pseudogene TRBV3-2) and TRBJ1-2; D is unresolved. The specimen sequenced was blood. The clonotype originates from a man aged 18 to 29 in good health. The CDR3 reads CASSPAIGGYTF. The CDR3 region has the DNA TGTGCCAGCAGCCCTGCGATAGGTGGCTACACCTTC.